This is a list of T cell receptor beta chains from one sample in a study of graft-versus-host responses after intestinal transplantation. Libraries were prepared by immunoSEQ multiplex PCR; TCRdb keeps only in-frame clonotypes and omits some of them. The sample holds some 77,000 clones, about 90% seen once. Sequencing used PBMCs, obtained 98 days after intestinal transplantation. The receptors originated from a human patient who received an intestinal transplant, so some T cells may come from the graft donor. Both conserved end residues are part of each CDR3. The order of the fields is clone size, V gene, J gene, D gene, CDR3 protein, CDR3 DNA. The D gene is left open where the match is weak. Only some rows state a clone size, as once, few, many or a class for expanded clones.

size: -
V: TRBV6-5
J: TRBJ1-4
D: -
CDR3: CASSYGTTNEKLFF
DNA: TGTGCCAGCAGTTACGGGACAACTAATGAAAAACTGTTTTTT

size: -
V: TRBV4-1
J: TRBJ2-7
D: -
CDR3: CASSQSPGDYEQYF
DNA: TGCGCCAGCAGCCAATCGCCAGGGGACTACGAGCAGTACTTC

size: once
V: TRBV6-5
J: TRBJ2-7
D: -
CDR3: CASSYGTDSYEQYF
DNA: TGTGCCAGCAGTTACGGGACCGACTCCTACGAGCAGTACTTC

size: -
V: TRBV6-5
J: TRBJ1-4
D: TRBD1
CDR3: CASARDRDEKLFF
DNA: TGTGCCAGCGCTCGGGACAGGGACGAAAAACTGTTTTTT

size: once
V: TRBV30
J: TRBJ1-1
D: -
CDR3: CAWSVNTEAFF
DNA: TGTGCCTGGAGTGTCAACACTGAAGCTTTCTTT

size: -
V: TRBV19
J: TRBJ2-7
D: TRBD2
CDR3: CASSMADKRGEQYF
DNA: TGTGCCAGTAGTATGGCCGATAAGCGGGGCGAGCAGTACTTC

size: -
V: TRBV27
J: TRBJ1-2
D: -
CDR3: CASSPRGRYYGYTF
DNA: TGTGCCAGCAGTCCGAGAGGACGGTACTATGGCTACACCTTC

size: -
V: TRBV7-9
J: TRBJ2-5
D: TRBD1
CDR3: CASSLPPRGRPVTQYF
DNA: TGTGCCAGCAGCTTACCCCCCAGGGGGCGACCGGTGACCCAGTACTTC

size: -
V: TRBV6-5
J: TRBJ1-2
D: -
CDR3: CASSYSGSFYGYTF
DNA: TGTGCCAGCAGTTACTCCGGCAGTTTCTATGGCTACACCTTC

size: -
V: TRBV11-2
J: TRBJ1-3
D: -
CDR3: CASSLVGFSGNTIYF
DNA: TGTGCCAGCAGCTTAGTAGGCTTCTCTGGAAACACCATATATTTT

size: -
V: TRBV12-2
J: TRBJ2-2
D: -
CDR3: CASRLGQGRNTGELFF
DNA: TGTGCAAGTCGCCTTGGACAGGGACGGAACACCGGGGAGCTGTTTTTT

size: -
V: TRBV5-1
J: TRBJ1-3
D: -
CDR3: CASSLDLDRRAGNTIYF
DNA: TGCGCCAGCAGCTTGGATTTGGACAGACGGGCTGGAAACACCATATATTTT

size: -
V: TRBV27
J: TRBJ1-2
D: TRBD1
CDR3: CASTPLRDRGLKGYTF
DNA: TGTGCCAGCACTCCCCTTCGGGACAGGGGGCTGAAGGGCTACACCTTC

size: -
V: TRBV7-9
J: TRBJ1-1
D: -
CDR3: CASSLETGTEAFF
DNA: TGTGCCAGCAGCTTAGAAACTGGAACTGAAGCTTTCTTT

size: -
V: TRBV12-5
J: TRBJ2-4
D: TRBD2
CDR3: CARREREATKNIQYF
DNA: TGTGCTAGAAGAGAGCGGGAGGCGACCAAAAACATTCAGTACTTC

size: -
V: TRBV29-1
J: TRBJ2-3
D: -
CDR3: CSVAQGPDTQYF
DNA: TGCAGCGTTGCACAGGGCCCAGATACGCAGTATTTT

size: -
V: TRBV7-2
J: TRBJ2-1
D: -
CDR3: CASSAEEWRTYNEQFF
DNA: TGTGCCAGCAGCGCCGAGGAGTGGCGGACCTACAATGAGCAGTTCTTC

size: few
V: TRBV5-1
J: TRBJ2-7
D: TRBD2
CDR3: CASRDSGGQPAHEQYF
DNA: TGCGCCAGCAGGGATAGCGGGGGCCAACCCGCCCACGAGCAGTACTTC

size: -
V: TRBV7-8
J: TRBJ2-1
D: TRBD2
CDR3: CASSLGRFSGRDIYNEQFF
DNA: TGTGCCAGCAGCTTAGGAAGGTTTAGCGGGAGAGACATCTACAATGAGCAGTTCTTC

size: -
V: TRBV19
J: TRBJ2-7
D: TRBD1
CDR3: CASSFGQGALYEQYF
DNA: TGTGCCAGTAGTTTCGGACAGGGGGCGCTATACGAGCAGTACTTC

size: once
V: TRBV4-2
J: TRBJ2-7
D: -
CDR3: CASSPSEPAHAYEQYF
DNA: TGTGCCAGCAGCCCTTCCGAGCCGGCTCATGCTTACGAGCAGTACTTC

size: -
V: TRBV4-1
J: TRBJ1-6
D: -
CDR3: CASSQGDRSPLHF
DNA: TGCGCCAGCAGCCAAGGGGATCGATCACCCCTCCACTTT

size: few
V: TRBV6-5
J: TRBJ2-6
D: -
CDR3: CASSPLGANVLTF
DNA: TGTGCCAGCAGCCCTTTGGGGGCCAACGTCCTGACTTTC

size: -
V: TRBV6-4
J: TRBJ2-3
D: -
CDR3: CASSGGTTDTQYF
DNA: TGTGCCAGCAGTGGAGGGACCACAGATACGCAGTATTTT

size: -
V: TRBV6-1
J: TRBJ2-3
D: TRBD2
CDR3: CASSEGLAGGRDTDTQYF
DNA: TGTGCCAGCAGTGAAGGACTAGCGGGGGGGCGGGACACAGATACGCAGTATTTT

size: once
V: TRBV6-1
J: TRBJ2-7
D: -
CDR3: CASSSTGPGAYEQYF
DNA: TGTGCCAGCAGTTCGACAGGACCAGGGGCCTACGAGCAGTACTTC

size: -
V: TRBV6-5
J: TRBJ2-2
D: -
CDR3: CASSPDGVMGELFF
DNA: TGTGCCAGCAGTCCTGACGGGGTCATGGGGGAGCTGTTTTTT

size: -
V: TRBV7-2
J: TRBJ1-3
D: TRBD1
CDR3: CASSSSQGLTGNTIYF
DNA: TGTGCCAGCAGTAGTTCACAGGGGCTGACTGGAAACACCATATATTTT

size: -
V: TRBV25-1
J: TRBJ2-3
D: -
CDR3: CASTALGSDTQYF
DNA: TGTGCCAGCACTGCACTAGGTTCAGATACGCAGTATTTT

size: -
V: TRBV4-1
J: TRBJ2-7
D: TRBD2
CDR3: CASSQDLTSGYEQYF
DNA: TGCGCCAGCAGCCAAGATCTGACTAGCGGCTACGAGCAGTACTTC

size: -
V: TRBV5-7
J: TRBJ1-5
D: -
CDR3: CASSPDGDSNQPQHF
DNA: TGTGCCAGCAGCCCCGACGGTGATAGCAATCAGCCCCAGCATTTT

size: -
V: TRBV5-1
J: TRBJ2-7
D: -
CDR3: CASSLAQHAYEQYF
DNA: TGCGCCAGCAGCCTTGCCCAGCATGCCTACGAGCAGTACTTC

size: few
V: TRBV5-8
J: TRBJ2-3
D: -
CDR3: CASSFGVVLYRDLEGDTQYF
DNA: TGTGCCAGCAGCTTTGGAGTGGTCCTCTACAGGGACCTGGAGGGAGATACGCAGTATTTT

size: -
V: TRBV2
J: TRBJ2-7
D: -
CDR3: CASSQNSDDEQYF
DNA: TGTGCCAGCAGCCAGAACTCCGACGACGAGCAGTACTTC

size: -
V: TRBV29-1
J: TRBJ2-5
D: TRBD2
CDR3: CSVIGSGGAQETQYF
DNA: TGCAGCGTCATTGGTAGCGGGGGGGCTCAAGAGACCCAGTACTTC

size: -
V: TRBV5-1
J: TRBJ1-1
D: -
CDR3: CASSLDGLEAFF
DNA: TGCGCCAGCAGCTTGGACGGTCTTGAAGCTTTCTTT